This TCR beta chain was captured in a study of cytomegalovirus exposure and HLA in healthy donors. PCR was performed using 60 Vbeta and 13 Jbeta primers. The table came from immunoSEQ multiplex PCR; TCRdb's copy has only in-frame clones and leaves some out. The sample has about 140,000 clones. General study results and limits: In a later analysis, TCR beta V- and J-gene trimming was associated with a missense DCLRE1C variant. Rarity held for most TCR sequences, but there were some public TCRs that occurred in many donors.

Germline lookup yields CDR1 MNHEY and CDR2 SVGAGI. Trimming took 6 bases from V and 2 from J, leaving 11 bases between them. The CDR3 has 14 amino acids. Comments on this clone: The antigen is unknown.

This clonotype originated in a male donor in good health and CMV-seronegative. The sequenced material came from PBMCs. The rearrangement joins TRBV6-5 to TRBJ2-4, with D possibly being TRBD1 (6 bases). CDR3 DNA sequence: TGTGCCAGCAGCCTCAGGGACACCAAAAACATTCAGTACTTC. It codes for CASSLRDTKNIQYF.